Presented here are 22 T cell receptor beta chains from one specimen sequenced in a study of T cell repertoires in cytomegalovirus infection. TCRdb re-analysed the reads in MiXCR, keeping a single row per CDR3 protein. This sample has about 830,000 distinct CDR3 sequences, with over 25% found just once. These receptors lack a known antigen. The sample in question was cultured CD8+ T cells from PBMCs, obtained from culture after CMV antigen stimulation. The receptor set was obtained from a human donor in good health (CMV status not recorded). Some clones in this sample may be carry-over from other donors' samples.

This clonotype was picked up a small number of times. V and J are TRBV7-6 and TRBJ2-1; 8 bases are shared with TRBD2. After removal of 5 bases from V and 9 bases from J, the junction contained 9 bases not matched to a gene. Germline CDR1 is SGHVS and CDR2 is FNYEAQ. The CDR3 runs to 14 residues. Written as DNA, the CDR3 is TGTGCCAGCAGCCCTCCGGGAGGGTTACTTGAGCAGTTCTTC. Translating it yields CASSPPGGLLEQFF.

This clonotype has only a few counts. This sequence joins TRBV10-3 and TRBJ1-5, with TRBD1 identical over 7 bases. V shed 6 bases, J shed 2 bases, and the junction held 13 bases outside the gene matches. Germline values: CDR1 ENHRY, CDR2 SYGVKD. The CDR3 has 17 residues. CDR3 nucleotide sequence: TGTGCCATCAGCAGCAGGACAGGCCAAGGTGGCAATCAGCCCCAGCATTTT. Protein: CAISSRTGQGGNQPQHF.

The chain combines TRBV4-1 with TRBJ2-7; D unclear. CDR3 size: 14 residues. Trimming stripped 0 bases from V and 1 base from J, with 7 bases between. The germline V gene encodes CDR1 MGHRA and CDR2 YSYEKL. CDR3 nucleotide sequence: TGCGCCAGCAGCCAAGACGCTCATTCCTACGAGCAGTACGTC. Translation: CASSQDAHSYEQYV.

The chain is built from TRBV5-4 and TRBJ2-3; 10 bases agree with TRBD1. The CDR3 is made up of 15 amino acids. Germline-derived CDR1 and CDR2 are SGHNT and YYREEE (reference sequence). Trimming took 5 bases from V and 5 from J; bases not matched to a gene: 8. CDR3 DNA: TGTGCCAGCAGTCCAGGGACAGGGGCCCAAGATACGCAGTATTTT. Its translation is CASSPGTGAQDTQYF.

This clonotype was observed a handful of times. This sequence joins TRBV7-6 and TRBJ2-1; possible D gene TRBD1, 5 bases. Trimming removed 2 bases from V and 6 bases from J, with 11 bases in between. The CDR3 consists of 14 residues. CDR1 is SGHVS, CDR2 FNYEAQ, per germline. For the CDR3, the DNA is TGTGCCAGCAGCTTAATTGGGGCCGTCAATGAGCAGTTCTTC. Amino acid sequence: CASSLIGAVNEQFF.

The table lists this clonotype with a few counts. The chain recombines TRBV5-4 with TRBJ1-3; D is unresolved. The CDR3 spans 15 residues. Germline loops: CDR1 SGHNT, CDR2 YYREEE (reference sequence). The V end was cut by 0 bases, the J end by 0 bases, with 7 bases between. The CDR3 spells CASSLVPGSGNTIYF. CDR3 nucleotides: TGTGCCAGCAGCTTGGTTCCGGGCTCTGGAAACACCATATATTTT.

This clonotype was recorded only once. At one boundary the junction diverges from the germline segment, which might be a read error. The rearrangement links TRBV7-9 to TRBJ1-2, with a weak D call TRBD1 (5 bases). CDR1 is SEHNR and CDR2 is FQNEAQ in the germline V gene (reference sequence). The length of the CDR3 is 16 residues. The chain's CDR3 is CASSLASSGVNYVYTF. The CDR3 nucleotides are TGTGCCAGCAGCTTAGCGAGTTCGGGGGTGAACTATGTCTACACCTTC.

The chain carries TRBV29-1 and TRBJ1-6; D unresolved. The CDR3 sequence is 15 residues long. Germline-derived CDR1 and CDR2 are SQVTM and ANQGSEA. Trimming took 0 bases from V and 4 from J, leaving 10 bases between them. CDR3 sequence (DNA): TGCAGCGTTGAAGAATGGTGGCTGTATAATTCACCCCTCCACTTT. This translates into CSVEEWWLYNSPLHF.

This clonotype was counted ten times or more. This chain joins TRBV19 and TRBJ1-2, with 9 bases lining up with TRBD1. CDR3 size: 15 residues. J lost 4 bases, V lost 7 bases, and 10 bases had no gene match. CDR1 is LNHDA, CDR2 SQIVND, per germline (reference sequence). The CDR3 DNA is TGTGCCAGTACCTCAAGTTGGACAGGGGCCTATGGCTACACCTTC. This sequence encodes CASTSSWTGAYGYTF.

The chain couples TRBV20-1 to TRBJ2-1; perhaps TRBD2 as D (5 bases). With 1 base removed from V and 0 bases from J, the gap between germline ends came to 16 bases. The CDR3 is made up of 17 amino acids. The germline CDR1 and CDR2 sequences are DFQATT and SNEGSKA (reference sequence). Written as DNA, the CDR3 is TGCAGTGCTAGAGGTTACGCGGGCTTGCCCTCCTACAATGAGCAGTTCTTC. It encodes CSARGYAGLPSYNEQFF.

The V gene is TRBV12-3 or TRBV12-4, the J gene TRBJ1-2; D is unresolved. The V end lost 8 bases, the J end lost 6 bases, and 7 bases lay between the germline ends. The CDR3 extends over 10 amino acids. The CDR3 spells CASSGNGYTF. For the CDR3, the DNA is TGTGCCAGCTCGGGGAATGGCTACACCTTC.

This chain links TRBV4-1 with TRBJ2-5; the D gene is possibly TRBD1 (6 bases). Trimming left V 2 bases short and J 3 bases short, with 10 bases between. The CDR3 totals 14 residues. CDR1 is MGHRA, CDR2 YSYEKL, per germline. CDR3 sequence (DNA): TGCGCCAGCAGCCAATATACAGGGAAAGAGACCCAGTACTTC. This gives the protein CASSQYTGKETQYF.

The rearrangement links TRBV6-1 to TRBJ2-4; D is perhaps TRBD2 (6 bases). Germline V gives CDR1 MNHNS, CDR2 SASEGT. This CDR3 is 15 amino acids long. The V end was cut by 0 bases, the J end by 7 bases, with 13 bases between. The CDR3 DNA reads as TGTGCCAGCAGTGAAGCAAGACTAGAGTGGAACATTCAGTACTTC. Translated, it gives CASSEARLEWNIQYF.

The chain recombines TRBV6-2 or TRBV6-3 with TRBJ1-1; D gene uncertain. The germline V gene has CDR1 MNHEY and CDR2 SVGEGT. V shed 2 bases and J shed 1 base, with 8 bases lying between them. This CDR3 comprises 14 residues. The CDR3 DNA follows: TGTGCCAGCAGTTACGTAGGGCCGAACACTGAAGCTTTCTTT. Protein: CASSYVGPNTEAFF.

V gene TRBV6-1 combines with J gene TRBJ2-5, with D possibly matching TRBD2 (5 bases). The CDR3 contains 10 residues. CDR1 is MNHNS, CDR2 SASEGT, per germline. Trimming pared 7 bases from V and 7 bases from J, leaving 7 bases between. CDR3 region: CASKLGTQYF. The DNA of the CDR3 is TGTGCCAGCAAACTAGGGACCCAGTACTTC.

This clonotype has a handful of counts. The V gene is TRBV6-5, the J gene TRBJ1-2; TRBD1 is a possible D gene (5 bases). Trimming removed 0 bases at V and 4 bases at J, with 15 bases between. Germline lookup yields CDR1 MNHEY and CDR2 SVGAGI. The CDR3 runs 16 residues. The DNA for the CDR3 is TGTGCCAGCAGTTACTCGGGCGGCGAGGGGCTCTATGGCTACACCTTC. It codes for CASSYSGGEGLYGYTF.

This chain connects TRBV6-5 to TRBJ2-2; D ambiguous. Between the trimmed V and J ends, which lost 0 bases and 1 base, there was a span of 6 bases. The CDR3 sequence is 15 residues long. The germline V gene encodes CDR1 MNHEY and CDR2 SVGAGI. The CDR3 bases are TGTGCCAGCAGTTACTCGACACAGAACACCGGGGAGCTGTTTTTT. It encodes CASSYSTQNTGELFF.

This clonotype was found a few times. This rearrangement joins TRBV9 to TRBJ1-3; D gene ambiguous. V was cut by 3 bases and J by 6 bases, with 16 bases left in between. The CDR3 length is 15 residues. Per the germline V gene, CDR1 is SGDLS and CDR2 is YYNGEE. This CDR3 reads CASSGGSARQNTIYF. CDR3 nucleotides: TGTGCCAGCAGCGGAGGGTCCGCAAGACAAAACACCATATATTTT.

The CDR3 DNA follows: TGTGCCAGCAGGGGCGGAGGGGGGGGCGTCCACAATGAGCAGTTCTTC. Translating it yields CASRGGGGGVHNEQFF. The chain has TRBV9 and TRBJ2-1; a possible D gene is TRBD2 (7 bases). V was trimmed by 5 bases and J by 5 bases, leaving 20 bases between them. CDR1 SGDLS and CDR2 YYNGEE come from the germline V gene. This CDR3 spans 16 amino acids. The full variable domain, with the rest looked up from reference TRBV9 and TRBJ2-1, is DSGVTQTPKHLITATGQRVTLRCSPRSGDLSVYWYQQSLDQGLQFLIQYYNGEERAKGNILERFSAQQFPDLHSELNLSSLELGDSALYFCASRGGGGGVHNEQFFGPGTRLTVL.

V usage is TRBV7-9 and J usage is TRBJ1-2; D is uncertain. Trimming pared 2 bases from V and 4 bases from J, leaving 8 bases between. The CDR3 covers 13 residues. Germline CDR1 and CDR2: SEHNR and FQNEAQ (reference sequence). The CDR3 loop reads CASSLLTTYGYTF. CDR3 sequence (DNA): TGTGCCAGCAGCTTATTAACGACCTATGGCTACACCTTC.

V is TRBV27 and J is TRBJ2-7; no definite D call. The CDR3 is 15 residues long. CDR1 is MNHEY and CDR2 is SMNVEV in the germline V gene (reference sequence). V lost 0 bases to trimming and J lost 0 bases, with 9 bases between them. DNA for the CDR3: TGTGCCAGCAGTTTATCTCGGCTTTCCTCCTACGAGCAGTACTTC. Its translation: CASSLSRLSSYEQYF.

This clonotype was detected ten times or more. The chain has TRBV7-8 and TRBJ2-2; D is unresolved. Trimming cost V 1 base and J 8 bases, with 8 bases left between them. The CDR3 is 13 amino acids. Germline CDR1 SGHVS, CDR2 FQNEAQ. The CDR3 loop is CASSLGGKGELFF. CDR3 nucleotides: TGTGCCAGCAGCTTAGGTGGGAAGGGGGAGCTGTTTTTT.